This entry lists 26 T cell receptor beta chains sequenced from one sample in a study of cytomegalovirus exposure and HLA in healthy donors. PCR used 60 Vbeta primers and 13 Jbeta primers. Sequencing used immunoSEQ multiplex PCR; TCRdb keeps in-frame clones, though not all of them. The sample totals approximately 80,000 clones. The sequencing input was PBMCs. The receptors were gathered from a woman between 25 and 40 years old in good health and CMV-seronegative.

For the CDR3, the DNA is TGTGCCAGCTCCGCCGGGGACAGGGCGCATGGCTACACCTTC. The encoded protein is CASSAGDRAHGYTF. This chain uses TRBV18 with TRBJ1-2; 9 nucleotides match TRBD1. Germline V lookup: CDR1 KGHSH, CDR2 LQKENI. The CDR3 has 14 amino acids. With V trimmed by 6 bases and J by 6 bases, 8 bases remained unmatched.

The CDR3 coding sequence is TGCGCCAGCAGCTTGTCCAACGTCCAGGAAGAGACCCAGTACTTC. Its translation is CASSLSNVQEETQYF. This rearrangement joins TRBV5-1 to TRBJ2-5; D gene unclear. This CDR3 spans 15 amino acids. Germline CDR1 reads SGHRS; CDR2 reads YFSETQ. Trimming shortened V by 1 base and J by 3 bases, and 13 bases separated the two germline ends.

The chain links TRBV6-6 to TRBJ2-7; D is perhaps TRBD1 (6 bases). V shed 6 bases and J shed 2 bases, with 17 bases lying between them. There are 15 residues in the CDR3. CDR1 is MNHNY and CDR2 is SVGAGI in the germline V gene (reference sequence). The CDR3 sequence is CASRPGQSRAYEQYF. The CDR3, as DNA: TGTGCCAGCAGACCAGGACAGTCTAGGGCCTACGAGCAGTACTTC.

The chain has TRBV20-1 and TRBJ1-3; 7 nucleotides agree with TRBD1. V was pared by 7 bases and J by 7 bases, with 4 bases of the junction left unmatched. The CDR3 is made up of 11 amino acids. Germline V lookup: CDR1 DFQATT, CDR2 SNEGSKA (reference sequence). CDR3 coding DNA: TGCAGTGTATCGACAGGGAACACCATATATTTT. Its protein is CSVSTGNTIYF.

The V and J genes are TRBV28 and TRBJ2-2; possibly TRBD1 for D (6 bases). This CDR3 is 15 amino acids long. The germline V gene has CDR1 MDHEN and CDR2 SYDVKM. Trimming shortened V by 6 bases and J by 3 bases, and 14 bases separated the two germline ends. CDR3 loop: CASRPGHQDTGELFF. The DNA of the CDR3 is TGTGCCAGCAGACCGGGACACCAGGACACCGGGGAGCTGTTTTTT.

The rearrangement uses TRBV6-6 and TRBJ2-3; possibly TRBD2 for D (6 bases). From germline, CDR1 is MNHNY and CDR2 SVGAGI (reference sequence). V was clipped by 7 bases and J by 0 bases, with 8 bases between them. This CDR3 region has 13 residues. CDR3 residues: CASTAGSTDTQYF. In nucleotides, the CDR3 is TGTGCCAGCACCGCGGGGAGCACAGATACGCAGTATTTT.

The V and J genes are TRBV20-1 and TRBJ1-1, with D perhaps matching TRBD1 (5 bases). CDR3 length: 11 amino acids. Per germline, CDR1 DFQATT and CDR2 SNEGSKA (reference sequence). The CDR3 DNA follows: TGCAGGGGGGGTGGGGACACTGAAGCTTTCTTT. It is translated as CRGGGDTEAFF.

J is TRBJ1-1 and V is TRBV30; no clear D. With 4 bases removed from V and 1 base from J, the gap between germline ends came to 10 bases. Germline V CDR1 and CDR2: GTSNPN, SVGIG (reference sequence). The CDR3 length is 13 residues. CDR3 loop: CAWKRARNTEAFF. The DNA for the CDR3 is TGTGCCTGGAAGAGGGCCCGGAACACTGAAGCTTTCTTT.

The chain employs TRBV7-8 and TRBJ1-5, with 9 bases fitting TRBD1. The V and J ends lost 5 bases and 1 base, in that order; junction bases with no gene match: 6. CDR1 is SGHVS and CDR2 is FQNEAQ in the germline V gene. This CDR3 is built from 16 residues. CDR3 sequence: CASSPRTGESNQPQHF. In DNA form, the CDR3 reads TGTGCCAGCAGCCCCAGGACAGGGGAGAGCAATCAGCCCCAGCATTTT.

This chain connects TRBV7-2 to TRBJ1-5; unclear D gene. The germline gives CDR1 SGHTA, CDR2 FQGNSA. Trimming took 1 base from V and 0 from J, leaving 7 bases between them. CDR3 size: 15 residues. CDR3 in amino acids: CASSLGSYSNQPQHF. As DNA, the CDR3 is TGTGCCAGCAGCTTAGGGAGTTATAGCAATCAGCCCCAGCATTTT.

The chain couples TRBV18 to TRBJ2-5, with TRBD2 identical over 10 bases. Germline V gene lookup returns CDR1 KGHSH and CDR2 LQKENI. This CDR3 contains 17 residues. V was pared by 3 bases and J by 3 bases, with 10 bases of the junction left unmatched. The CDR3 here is CASSPEFASGGKETQYF. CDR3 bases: TGTGCCAGCTCACCTGAATTCGCTAGCGGGGGAAAAGAGACCCAGTACTTC.

The CDR3 here is CASRPTTGAGELFF. The CDR3 DNA is TGTGCCAGCAGGCCTACGACAGGGGCCGGGGAGCTGTTTTTT. The chain couples TRBV7-9 to TRBJ2-2; the match to TRBD1 covers 8 bases. CDR1 is SEHNR and CDR2 is FQNEAQ in the germline V gene (reference sequence). The CDR3 consists of 14 residues. With V trimmed by 6 bases and J by 6 bases, 6 bases remained unmatched.

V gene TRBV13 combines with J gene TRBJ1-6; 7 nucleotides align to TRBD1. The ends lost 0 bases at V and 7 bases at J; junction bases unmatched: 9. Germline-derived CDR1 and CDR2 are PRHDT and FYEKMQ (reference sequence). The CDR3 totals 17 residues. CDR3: CASSLGQGLAINSPLHF. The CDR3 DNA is TGTGCCAGCAGCTTAGGACAGGGGCTAGCAATCAATTCACCCCTCCACTTT.

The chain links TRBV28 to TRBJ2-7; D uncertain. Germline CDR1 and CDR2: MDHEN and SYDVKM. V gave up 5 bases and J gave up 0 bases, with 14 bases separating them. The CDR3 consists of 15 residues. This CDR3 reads CASSPYSSSSYEQYF. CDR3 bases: TGTGCCAGCAGTCCCTACAGTAGTAGCTCCTACGAGCAGTACTTC.

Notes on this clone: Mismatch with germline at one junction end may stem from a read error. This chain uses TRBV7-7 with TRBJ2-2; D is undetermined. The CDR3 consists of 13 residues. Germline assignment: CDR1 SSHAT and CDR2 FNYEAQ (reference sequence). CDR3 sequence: CASSSTHSGELFF. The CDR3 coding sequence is TGTGCTAGCAGCTCCACGCACTCCGGGGAGCTGTTTTTT.

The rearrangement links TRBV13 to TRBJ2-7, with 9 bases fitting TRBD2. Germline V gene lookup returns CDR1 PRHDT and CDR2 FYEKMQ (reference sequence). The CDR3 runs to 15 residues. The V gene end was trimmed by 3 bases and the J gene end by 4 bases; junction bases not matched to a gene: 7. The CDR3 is CASSLRSGGIYEQYF. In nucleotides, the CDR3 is TGTGCCAGCAGCTTGAGGAGCGGGGGGATTTACGAGCAGTACTTC.

The DNA for the CDR3 is TGTGCCAGCAGTGGCCCCGGACAGGGTCTTAATGGCTACACCTTC. It encodes CASSGPGQGLNGYTF. V usage is TRBV25-1 and J usage is TRBJ1-2, with 8 nucleotides matching TRBD1. The CDR3 runs 15 residues. Germline V gene data show CDR1 as MGHDK and CDR2 as SYGVNS. After removal of 4 bases from V and 6 bases from J, the junction contained 10 bases not matched to a gene.

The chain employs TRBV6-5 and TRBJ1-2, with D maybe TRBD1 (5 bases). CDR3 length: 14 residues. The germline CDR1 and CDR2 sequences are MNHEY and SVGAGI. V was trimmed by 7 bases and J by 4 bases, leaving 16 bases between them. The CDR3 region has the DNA TGTGCCAGCAAGTCTGGGGCAGCCGGCTATGGCTACACCTTC. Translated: CASKSGAAGYGYTF.

As DNA, the CDR3 is TGCGCCAGCAGCCAAGCTTACTTGGGACTAGCGGGAACAGTGCAGTACTTC. It is translated as CASSQAYLGLAGTVQYF. The chain uses TRBV4-1 and TRBJ2-7; 13 bases are a match to TRBD2. The CDR3 is made up of 17 amino acids. The germline CDR1 and CDR2 sequences are MGHRA and YSYEKL. The V and J ends lost 1 base and 9 bases, in that order; junction bases with no gene match: 12.

CDR3 amino acids: CASSQDRGSYEQYF. The DNA of the CDR3 is TGCGCCAGCAGCCAGGACAGGGGCTCCTACGAGCAGTACTTC. The gene calls are TRBV4-1 and TRBJ2-7; TRBD1 aligns across 9 bases. Germline loops: CDR1 MGHRA, CDR2 YSYEKL. V shed 3 bases and J 0 bases; nucleotides not matched to a gene: 0. There are 14 residues in the CDR3.

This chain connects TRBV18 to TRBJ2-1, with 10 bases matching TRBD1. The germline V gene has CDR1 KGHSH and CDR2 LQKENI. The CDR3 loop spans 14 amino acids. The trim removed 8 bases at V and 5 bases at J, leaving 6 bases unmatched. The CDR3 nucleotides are TGTGCCAGCCTCGACAGGGGGCTCAACAATGAGCAGTTCTTC. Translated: CASLDRGLNNEQFF.

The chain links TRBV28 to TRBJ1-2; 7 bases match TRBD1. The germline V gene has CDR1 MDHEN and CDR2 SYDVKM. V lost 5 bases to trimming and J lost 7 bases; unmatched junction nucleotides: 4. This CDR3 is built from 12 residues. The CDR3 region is CASSPQGGGYTF. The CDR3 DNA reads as TGTGCCAGCAGTCCTCAGGGGGGTGGCTACACCTTC.

CDR3 sequence: CAWSPRGKGVDTQYF. The CDR3 DNA reads as TGTGCCTGGAGTCCACGTGGGAAAGGGGTGGATACGCAGTATTTT. The V and J genes are TRBV30 and TRBJ2-3, with TRBD1 as a possible D gene (5 bases). The CDR3 has 15 residues. CDR1 GTSNPN and CDR2 SVGIG come from the germline V gene (reference sequence). Trimming left V 2 bases short and J 6 bases short, with 18 bases between.

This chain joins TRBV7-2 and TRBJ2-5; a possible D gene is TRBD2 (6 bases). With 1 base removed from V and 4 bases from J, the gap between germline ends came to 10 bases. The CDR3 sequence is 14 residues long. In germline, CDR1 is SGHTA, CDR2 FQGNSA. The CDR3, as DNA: TGTGCCAGCAGCTTAGACGGGCGGGGAGAGACCCAGTACTTC. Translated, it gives CASSLDGRGETQYF. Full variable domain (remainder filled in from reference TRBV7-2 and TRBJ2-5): GAGVSQSPSNKVTEKGKDVELRCDPISGHTALYWYRQSLGQGLEFLIYFQGNSAPDKSGLPSDRFSAERTGGSVSTLTIQRTQQEDSAVYLCASSLDGRGETQYFGPGTRLLVL.

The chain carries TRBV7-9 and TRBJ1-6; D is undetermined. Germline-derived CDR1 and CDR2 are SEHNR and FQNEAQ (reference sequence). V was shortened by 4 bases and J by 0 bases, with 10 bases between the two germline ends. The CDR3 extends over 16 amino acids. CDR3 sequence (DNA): TGTGCCAGCAGCTCCCGCCTGAGCTCCTATAATTCACCCCTCCACTTT. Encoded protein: CASSSRLSSYNSPLHF.

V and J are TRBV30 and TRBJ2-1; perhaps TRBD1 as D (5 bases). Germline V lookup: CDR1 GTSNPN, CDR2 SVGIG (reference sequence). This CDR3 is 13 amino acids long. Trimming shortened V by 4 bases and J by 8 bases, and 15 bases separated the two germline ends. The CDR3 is CAWNRLPSDEQFF. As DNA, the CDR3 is TGTGCCTGGAACAGGCTACCTTCCGATGAGCAGTTCTTC.